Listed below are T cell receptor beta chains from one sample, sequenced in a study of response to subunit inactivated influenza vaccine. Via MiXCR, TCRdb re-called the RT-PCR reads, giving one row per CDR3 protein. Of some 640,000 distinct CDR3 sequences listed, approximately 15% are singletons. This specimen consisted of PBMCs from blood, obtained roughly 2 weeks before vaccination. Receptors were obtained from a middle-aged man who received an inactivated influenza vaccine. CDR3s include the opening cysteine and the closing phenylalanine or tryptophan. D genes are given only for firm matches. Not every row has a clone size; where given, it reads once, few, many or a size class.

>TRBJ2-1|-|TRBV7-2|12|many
CASSLIANEQFF
TGTGCCAGCAGCTTAATAGCTAATGAGCAGTTCTTC
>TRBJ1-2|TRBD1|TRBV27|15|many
CASSPSTGGVYGYTF
TGTGCCAGCAGTCCATCGACAGGGGGCGTCTATGGCTACACCTTC
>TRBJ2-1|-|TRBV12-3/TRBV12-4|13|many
CASSQFPWEEQFF
TGTGCCAGCTCACAATTTCCTTGGGAGGAGCAGTTCTTC
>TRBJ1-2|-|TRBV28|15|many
CASSPGIGSLYGYTF
TGTGCCAGCAGCCCAGGGATCGGGTCCCTCTATGGCTACACCTTC
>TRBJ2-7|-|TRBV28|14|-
CAMGPGVSSWEQYF
TGTGCCATGGGCCCTGGGGTGAGCTCCTGGGAGCAGTACTTT
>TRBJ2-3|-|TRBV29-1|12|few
CSVGTATDTQYF
TGCAGCGTTGGGACGGCCACAGATACGCAGTATTTT
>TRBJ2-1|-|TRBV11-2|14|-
CASSLTREFSEQFF
TGTGCCAGCAGCTTAACCAGGGAATTCAGTGAGCAGTTCTTC
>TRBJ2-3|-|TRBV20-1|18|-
CSARDRGGGPLHTDTQYF
TGCAGTGCTAGAGATCGGGGAGGGGGGCCCCTCCACACAGATACGCAGTATTTT
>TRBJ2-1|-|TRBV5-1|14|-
CASRVSDNKYEQFF
TGCGCCAGCAGAGTATCCGACAATAAGTATGAGCAGTTCTTC
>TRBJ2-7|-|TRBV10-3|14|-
CAISEPGPGGEQYF
TGTGCCATCAGTGAGCCTGGACCCGGGGGTGAGCAGTACTTC
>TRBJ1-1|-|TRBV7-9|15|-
CASRGGRTMNTEAFF
TGTGCCAGCAGAGGTGGACGGACCATGAACACTGAAGCTTTCTTT
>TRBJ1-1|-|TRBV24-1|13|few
CATLGEENTEAFF
TGTGCCACCTTAGGGGAGGAGAACACTGAAGCTTTCTTT
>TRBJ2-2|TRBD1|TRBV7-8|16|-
CASSTGQGGWTGELFF
TGTGCCAGCAGTACAGGACAGGGTGGTTGGACCGGGGAGCTGTTTTTT
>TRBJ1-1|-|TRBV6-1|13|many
CASSPALNTEAFF
TGTGCCAGCAGTCCCGCCTTGAACACTGAAGCTTTCTTT
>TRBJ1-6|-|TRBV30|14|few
CAWSVGQDNSPLHF
TGTGCCTGGAGTGTAGGACAAGATAATTCACCCCTCCACTTT
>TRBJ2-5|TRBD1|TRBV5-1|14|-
CASTMGTAQETQYF
TGCGCCAGCACCATGGGGACAGCTCAAGAGACCCAGTACTTC
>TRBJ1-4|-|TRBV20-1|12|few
CSARSPNEKLFF
TGCAGTGCTAGGAGTCCCAATGAAAAACTGTTTTTT
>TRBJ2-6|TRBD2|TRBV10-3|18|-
CVIRGGTSGNSGANVLTF
TGTGTCATCAGAGGTGGGACTAGCGGTAACTCTGGGGCCAACGTCCTGACTTTC
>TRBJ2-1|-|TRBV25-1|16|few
CASSAMVGSSYNEQFF
TGTGCCAGCAGTGCCATGGTCGGGAGCTCCTACAATGAGCAGTTCTTC
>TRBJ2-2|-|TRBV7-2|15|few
CASSRLPLNTGELFF
TGTGCCAGCAGCCGACTGCCATTGAACACCGGGGAGCTGTTTTTT
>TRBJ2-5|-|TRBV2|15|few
CASPPQDRKQETQYF
TGTGCCAGCCCCCCCCAGGACAGAAAGCAAGAGACCCAGTACTTC
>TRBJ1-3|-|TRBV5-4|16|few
CASSSGDPRPGNTIYF
TGTGCCAGCAGCTCCGGGGACCCGCGACCAGGAAACACCATATATTTT
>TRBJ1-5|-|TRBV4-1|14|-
CASSGTAPNQPQHF
TGCGCCAGCAGCGGGACCGCCCCGAATCAGCCCCAGCATTTT
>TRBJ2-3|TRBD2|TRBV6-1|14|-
CASRTAGGLDTQYF
TGTGCCAGCAGGACAGCGGGAGGGCTGGATACGCAGTATTTT
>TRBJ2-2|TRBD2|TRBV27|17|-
CASSLEASGQYTGELFF
TGTGCCAGCAGTTTAGAGGCTAGCGGACAATACACCGGGGAGCTGTTTTTT
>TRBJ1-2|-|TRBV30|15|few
CAWSFRFRTHYGYTF
TGTGCCTGGAGCTTCCGTTTCCGGACACACTATGGCTACACCTTC
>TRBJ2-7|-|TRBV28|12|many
CASSVPPHEQYF
TGTGCCAGCAGTGTGCCTCCCCACGAGCAGTACTTC
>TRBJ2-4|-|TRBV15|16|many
CATSRDKGFRSNIQYF
TGTGCCACCAGCAGAGATAAGGGCTTCAGATCAAACATTCAGTACTTC
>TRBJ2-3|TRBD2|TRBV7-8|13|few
CASRAGGSDTQYF
TGTGCCAGCAGAGCGGGAGGATCAGATACGCAGTATTTT
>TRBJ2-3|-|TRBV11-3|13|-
CASSFDPRTAQYF
TGTGCCAGCAGCTTTGATCCACGGACGGCGCAGTATTTT
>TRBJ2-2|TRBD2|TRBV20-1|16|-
CSAKGLAGGPTGELFF
TGCAGTGCTAAGGGACTAGCGGGAGGGCCAACCGGGGAGCTGTTTTTT
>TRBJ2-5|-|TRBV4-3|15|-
CASSRETDYQETQYF
TGCGCCAGCAGCCGGGAGACAGATTACCAAGAGACCCAGTACTTC
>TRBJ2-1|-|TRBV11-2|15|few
CASSLSPLRDNEQFF
TGTGCCAGCAGCTTAAGTCCGCTCAGGGACAATGAGCAGTTCTTC
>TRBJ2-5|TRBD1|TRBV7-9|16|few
CASSLPDRGSQETQYF
TGTGCCAGCAGCCTGCCGGACAGGGGCTCACAAGAGACCCAGTACTTC
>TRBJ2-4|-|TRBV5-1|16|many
CASSLDIQEKGNIQYF
TGCGCCAGCAGCTTAGACATACAGGAAAAAGGAAACATTCAGTACTTC
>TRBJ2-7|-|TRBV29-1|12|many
CSVATGSYEQYF
TGCAGCGTTGCGACAGGCTCCTACGAGCAGTACTTC
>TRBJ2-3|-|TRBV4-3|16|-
CASSLTAVDSTDTQYF
TGCGCCAGCAGCCTGACCGCCGTAGACAGCACAGATACGCAGTATTTT
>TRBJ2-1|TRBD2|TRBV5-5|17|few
CASSLLAGESLYNEQFF
TGTGCCAGCAGCTTACTAGCGGGGGAAAGCTTATACAATGAGCAGTTCTTC
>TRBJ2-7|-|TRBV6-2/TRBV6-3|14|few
CASSKAGSTYEQYF
TGTGCCAGCAGCAAAGCAGGGTCGACCTACGAGCAGTACTTC
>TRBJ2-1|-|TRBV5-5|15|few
CASSLGASAGNEQFF
TGTGCCAGCAGCTTGGGGGCCTCGGCGGGGAATGAGCAGTTCTTC